This is a list of T cell receptor beta chains from one sample in a study of T-cell reconstitution after alpha-beta-depleted transplantation in children. TCRdb fed the PCR reads into MiXCR, producing one record per CDR3 protein. The sample carries approximately 500,000 distinct CDR3 sequences, 25% to 30% recorded once. The specimen comprised PBMCs, sampled before TCRalphabeta/CD19-depleted stem cell transplant. These TCRs come from a boy under two years old with Wiskott-Aldrich syndrome, due to receive a stem cell transplant. The CDR3 runs from the conserved cysteine through the conserved F or W. Fields, in order: V gene, clone size, D gene, J gene, CDR3 DNA, CDR3 protein. A D gene is named only where the DNA matches it firmly. Not every row has a clone size; where given, it reads once, few, many or a size class.

TRBV6-2/TRBV6-3	few	TRBD1	TRBJ1-5	TGTGCCAGCAGTTACTCCTTGCTCCGACAGGGGAATCAGCCCCAGCATTTT	CASSYSLLRQGNQPQHF
TRBV5-1	.	.	TRBJ2-3	TGCGCCAGCAGCTTGGATGGACAGACAAAACTAGGGGCAGATACGCAGTATTTT	CASSLDGQTKLGADTQYF
TRBV20-1	.	.	TRBJ1-6	TGCAGTGCTAGAGATCAAGGTGCAGGTTCACCCCTCCACTTT	CSARDQGAGSPLHF
TRBV29-1	few	TRBD1	TRBJ1-4	TGCAGCGCGGTGAACAGGGGAAGGGACGAAAAACTGTTTTTT	CSAVNRGRDEKLFF
TRBV11-2	few	.	TRBJ2-3	TGTGCCAGCAGTTACTGGGGCAGGGGAACAGATACGCAGTATTTT	CASSYWGRGTDTQYF
TRBV20-1	.	.	TRBJ2-1	TGCAGTGCTAGCTACGGGGGCTCCTACAATGAGCAGTTCTTC	CSASYGGSYNEQFF
TRBV30	few	TRBD1	TRBJ2-6	TGTGCCTGTACAGGGGCTGGGGCCAACGTCCTGACTTTC	CACTGAGANVLTF
TRBV12-3/TRBV12-4	.	TRBD1	TRBJ2-1	TGTGCCAGCGTCGGGACAGCCGCCTTCTACAATGAGCAGTTCTTC	CASVGTAAFYNEQFF
TRBV12-3/TRBV12-4	.	.	TRBJ2-1	TGTGCCAGCCTGGGAGGGGGGATTCGCAATGAGCAGTTCTTC	CASLGGGIRNEQFF
TRBV12-3/TRBV12-4	.	.	TRBJ2-7	TGTGCCAGCAGTTTGGAGGGGCGCGGGGCCTCCTACGAGCAGTACTTC	CASSLEGRGASYEQYF
TRBV12-3/TRBV12-4	.	TRBD1	TRBJ2-1	TGTGCCAGCAGCCATGGACAGGGGGCTAGTTTTGAGCAGTTCTTC	CASSHGQGASFEQFF
TRBV12-3/TRBV12-4	few	TRBD2	TRBJ2-1	TGTGCCAGCAGTTTAGGGGGTCTAGCGGAACACTACAATGAGCAGTTCTTC	CASSLGGLAEHYNEQFF
TRBV12-5	.	.	TRBJ1-5	TGTGCTAGTGGGGAATGGGAGTTTAATCAGCCCCAGCATTTT	CASGEWEFNQPQHF
TRBV12-3/TRBV12-4	few	.	TRBJ2-7	TGTGCCAGCAGGGGCGTTGTGGGCCATTACGAGCAGTACTTC	CASRGVVGHYEQYF